This entry is about one T cell receptor (beta chain). Germline V CDR1 and CDR2: MNHEY, SVGAGI. The V end was cut by 6 bases, the J end by 6 bases, with 17 bases between. The CDR3 loop spans 14 amino acids. Profiled with immunoSEQ multiplex PCR; TCRdb holds only in-frame clones, not every one. This table holds tens of thousands of clones, approximately 92% found once. This sample stems from a study of T cells in localized non-small cell lung cancer. The sample here was peripheral blood, taken before any cancer treatment. This clonotype was obtained from a female donor aged 60 or older with stage I lung adenocarcinoma. The chain uses TRBV6-5 and TRBJ1-1, with a weak D call TRBD1 (6 bases). In nucleotides, the CDR3 is TGTGCCAGCAGATACAGGGTTGTTGGCTCTGAAGCTTTCTTT. This encodes CASRYRVVGSEAFF.